Listed here are 32 T cell receptor beta chains from one sample, sequenced in a study of cytomegalovirus exposure and HLA in healthy donors. Primers for the PCR totalled 60 Vbeta and 13 Jbeta. Libraries were prepared by immunoSEQ multiplex PCR; TCRdb keeps only in-frame clonotypes and omits some of them. The repertoire holds more than 150,000 clones, roughly four fifths seen once, with 1.6% in the top ten. Sequencing was done on a sample of PBMCs. The receptors stem from a man over 45 in good health and CMV-seronegative.

The chain joins TRBV5-1 to TRBJ1-2, with TRBD1 matching 7 bases. This CDR3 is 15 amino acids long. Germline loops: CDR1 SGHRS, CDR2 YFSETQ. V was clipped by 4 bases and J by 1 base; unmatched bases: 7. The CDR3 region has the DNA TGCGCCAGCAGCGAGCAGACAGGGTATAACTATGGCTACACCTTC. Amino acids: CASSEQTGYNYGYTF.

The J gene is TRBJ2-7, the V gene TRBV9; possible D gene TRBD2, 5 bases. This CDR3 spans 13 amino acids. Germline V CDR1 and CDR2: SGDLS, YYNGEE. Trimming left V 1 base short and J 6 bases short, with 11 bases between. In DNA form, the CDR3 reads TGTGCCAGCAGCGTACAAACGGGAACCGAGCAGTACTTC. This gives the protein CASSVQTGTEQYF.

This clone was counted many times. The genes are TRBV27 and TRBJ2-7; D is unclear. Per germline, CDR1 MNHEY and CDR2 SMNVEV (reference sequence). The CDR3 is 10 residues long. Trimming removed 7 bases at V and 4 bases at J, with 5 bases between. CDR3 sequence (DNA): TGTGCCAGCACAGGATACGAGCAGTACTTC. Translating gives CASTGYEQYF.

The chain joins TRBV19 to TRBJ1-5; 9 bases are shared with TRBD1. The CDR3 sequence is 16 residues long. V was pared by 1 base and J by 7 bases, with 8 bases of the junction left unmatched. The germline V gene encodes CDR1 LNHDA and CDR2 SQIVND (reference sequence). The CDR3: CASSIVTDRGGQPQHF. The DNA of the CDR3 is TGTGCCAGTAGTATAGTTACGGACAGGGGAGGGCAGCCCCAGCATTTT.

The chain combines TRBV27 with TRBJ2-5, with 13 positions matching TRBD2. From germline, CDR1 is MNHEY and CDR2 SMNVEV (reference sequence). The CDR3 runs to 17 residues. The V segment lost 2 bases and the J segment 1 base; nucleotides outside the gene matches: 4. The CDR3 reads CASSLKGLAGPQETQYF. The CDR3 DNA sequence: TGTGCCAGCAGTTTAAAGGGACTAGCGGGACCCCAAGAGACCCAGTACTTC.

The V call is TRBV5-1, the J call TRBJ2-1, with no clear D. The V end was cut by 1 base, the J end by 6 bases, with 8 bases between. This CDR3 comprises 13 residues. Germline V gene sequence: CDR1 SGHRS, CDR2 YFSETQ. CDR3 amino acids: CASSLSRLNEQFF. CDR3 bases: TGCGCCAGCAGCTTGTCTAGGCTCAATGAGCAGTTCTTC.

The rearrangement joins TRBV7-9 to TRBJ2-5, with D tentatively TRBD2 (6 bases). Germline V lookup: CDR1 SEHNR, CDR2 FQNEAQ (reference sequence). The CDR3 totals 13 residues. V was clipped by 11 bases and J by 5 bases, with 18 bases between them. Here the CDR3 DNA reads TGTGCCGGGTCCGGGAGCCGCGGGGAGACCCAGTACTTC. Amino acids: CAGSGSRGETQYF.

This clone has a single count. The genes are TRBV30 and TRBJ1-1; 8 bases fit TRBD1. The CDR3 runs to 15 residues. The V segment lost 1 base and the J segment 10 bases; nucleotides outside the gene matches: 14. CDR1 and CDR2 from the germline V gene are GTSNPN and SVGIG (reference sequence). The CDR3 sequence is CAWSGTTGARGGAFF. In DNA, the CDR3 is TGTGCCTGGAGTGGGACGACAGGGGCGAGAGGGGGAGCTTTCTTT.

This chain connects TRBV7-2 to TRBJ2-4; tentatively, D is TRBD2 (6 bases). The germline V and J ends were trimmed by 2 bases and 0 bases, with 8 bases remaining between them. The CDR3 is made up of 15 amino acids. Germline V gene sequence: CDR1 SGHTA, CDR2 FQGNSA. CDR3 residues: CASSLLALAKNIQYF. The CDR3 region has the DNA TGTGCCAGCAGCTTACTAGCGCTAGCCAAAAACATTCAGTACTTC.

This clone has only one observation. This rearrangement joins TRBV6-5 to TRBJ2-7, with D perhaps TRBD1 (6 bases). Germline V CDR1 and CDR2: MNHEY, SVGAGI. The V and J ends lost 2 bases and 3 bases respectively, with 8 bases between them. This CDR3 is 13 amino acids long. As DNA, the CDR3 is TGTGCCAGCAGTTACAAGGACAGCTACGAGCAGTACTTC. As protein: CASSYKDSYEQYF.

The rearrangement links TRBV6-5 to TRBJ2-7, with unresolved D. Between the trimmed V and J ends, which lost 2 bases and 5 bases, there was a span of 13 bases. Germline V gene lookup returns CDR1 MNHEY and CDR2 SVGAGI. The CDR3 has 14 residues. In DNA form, the CDR3 reads TGTGCCAGCAGTTACAGCCGGGTGAGCCACGAGCAGTACTTC. Translation gives CASSYSRVSHEQYF.

This chain joins TRBV4-1 and TRBJ2-3, with 7 bases identical to TRBD1. The CDR3 length is 15 residues. The V gene end was trimmed by 4 bases and the J gene end by 2 bases; junction bases not matched to a gene: 6. Per the germline V gene, CDR1 is MGHRA and CDR2 is YSYEKL. Here the CDR3 reads CASSPTGVHTDTQYF. The CDR3 DNA sequence: TGCGCCAGCAGCCCAACAGGGGTCCACACAGATACGCAGTATTTT.

The chain carries TRBV2 and TRBJ2-7, with 14 bases aligning to TRBD2. After removal of 7 bases from V and 3 bases from J, the junction contained 8 bases not matched to a gene. Germline CDR1 is SNHLY and CDR2 is FYNNEI. CDR3 length: 16 amino acids. The chain's CDR3 is CASIGLAGGPDYEQYF. Written as DNA, the CDR3 is TGTGCCAGCATAGGACTAGCGGGAGGACCTGACTACGAGCAGTACTTC. The entire variable domain, with the rest obtained from reference TRBV2 and TRBJ2-7, is as follows: EPEVTQTPSHQVTQMGQEVILRCVPISNHLYFYWYRQILGQKVEFLVSFYNNEISEKSEIFDDQFSVERPDGSNFTLKIRSTKLEDSAMYFCASIGLAGGPDYEQYFGPGTRLTVT.

The chain uses TRBV6-5 and TRBJ1-5; 10 nucleotides match TRBD1. Germline-derived CDR1 and CDR2 are MNHEY and SVGAGI. The CDR3 is 14 residues long. J was trimmed by 6 bases and V by 2 bases; bases with no gene match: 1. The CDR3 protein is CASSYGTGVQPQHF. In nucleotides, the CDR3 is TGTGCCAGCAGTTACGGGACAGGGGTTCAGCCCCAGCATTTT.

The CDR3 DNA reads TGTGCCAGCAGCTCCTTGGGGGGGGCCCGGGATGAGCAGTTCTTC. Protein product: CASSSLGGARDEQFF. This chain connects TRBV7-3 to TRBJ2-1; D might be TRBD2 (7 bases). Trimming pared 4 bases from V and 8 bases from J, leaving 18 bases between. Germline CDR1 is SGHTA and CDR2 is FQGTGA. The CDR3 spans 15 residues.

This chain joins TRBV27 and TRBJ2-7; 7 nucleotides match TRBD2. The CDR3 is 14 residues long. With V trimmed by 11 bases and J by 1 base, 11 bases remained unmatched. The germline V gene encodes CDR1 MNHEY and CDR2 SMNVEV (reference sequence). For the CDR3, the DNA is TGTGCCTCGGCGGAATTAGCGGGTTCCTACGAGCAGTACTTC. Its translation is CASAELAGSYEQYF.

J is TRBJ2-7 and V is TRBV19, with 8 positions matching TRBD1. This CDR3 comprises 15 residues. Germline assignment: CDR1 LNHDA and CDR2 SQIVND (reference sequence). V lost 3 bases, J lost 2 bases, and 6 bases stayed unmatched. The CDR3 DNA reads TGTGCCAGTAGTATTAGGACAGGGAGAACCTACGAGCAGTACTTC. It encodes CASSIRTGRTYEQYF.

This clone was counted once. V and J are TRBV11-2 and TRBJ2-5; D is ambiguous. CDR1 and CDR2 from the germline V gene are SGHAT and FQNNGV. The CDR3 sequence is 11 residues long. The V gene lost 5 bases and the J gene lost 5 bases, with 6 bases spanning the gap. The CDR3: CASSLLETQYF. CDR3 nucleotides: TGTGCCAGCAGCCTTTTGGAGACCCAGTACTTC. Full variable domain (missing parts from reference TRBV11-2 and TRBJ2-5): EAGVAQSPRYKIIEKRQSVAFWCNPISGHATLYWYQQILGQGPKLLIQFQNNGVVDDSQLPKDRFSAERLKGVDSTLKIQPAKLEDSAVYLCASSLLETQYFGPGTRLLVL.

This CDR3 is CASSSSGGSRGGEQFF. The CDR3 DNA reads TGTGCCAGCTCATCATCCGGGGGGTCTCGTGGAGGTGAGCAGTTCTTC. The chain joins TRBV9 to TRBJ2-1; 7 bases are a match to TRBD2. Germline CDR1 reads SGDLS; CDR2 reads YYNGEE. The CDR3 runs 16 residues. With 7 bases clipped from V and 9 bases from J, the junction kept 19 bases outside the gene matches.

The V and J genes are TRBV19 and TRBJ1-2; tentatively, D is TRBD1 (5 bases). The germline V and J ends were trimmed by 7 bases and 4 bases, with 31 bases remaining between them. The germline CDR1 and CDR2 sequences are LNHDA and SQIVND (reference sequence). This CDR3 comprises 19 residues. CDR3 region: CASTPWKVRPTGGSYGYTF. Here the CDR3 DNA reads TGTGCCAGTACCCCCTGGAAGGTTCGACCAACCGGGGGGAGCTATGGCTACACCTTC.

This clone was found a few times. The rearrangement joins TRBV5-5 to TRBJ1-1, with TRBD1 identical over 11 bases. There are 14 residues in the CDR3. V dropped 0 bases and J dropped 9; count of bases not matched to a gene: 4. Per germline, CDR1 SGHKS and CDR2 YYEKEE (reference sequence). CDR3 loop: CASSLGTGGEQAFF. CDR3 in DNA: TGTGCCAGCAGCTTGGGGACAGGGGGCGAGCAAGCTTTCTTT.

The V gene is TRBV19, the J gene TRBJ2-7; 9 nucleotides match TRBD2. CDR3 length: 15 amino acids. With V trimmed by 2 bases and J by 4 bases, 6 bases remained unmatched. CDR1 is LNHDA, CDR2 SQIVND, per germline (reference sequence). The CDR3 coding sequence is TGTGCCAGTAGTATACGCCCTAGCGGGAATTACGAGCAGTACTTC. It is translated as CASSIRPSGNYEQYF.

The rearrangement uses TRBV19 and TRBJ2-7; 7 bases are shared with TRBD2. There are 16 residues in the CDR3. The germline gives CDR1 LNHDA, CDR2 SQIVND (reference sequence). Trimming cost V 8 bases and J 4 bases; bases outside gene matches: 17. CDR3 protein: CASRGGGDRGRYEQYF. CDR3 sequence (DNA): TGTGCCAGTCGCGGTGGGGGGGACCGGGGAAGATACGAGCAGTACTTC.

The CDR3 sequence is CASSYSDRAGYNEQFF. In nucleotides, the CDR3 is TGTGCCAGCAGTTACTCGGACAGGGCGGGGTACAATGAGCAGTTCTTC. This chain joins TRBV6-5 and TRBJ2-1, with 8 bases fitting TRBD1. Per germline, CDR1 MNHEY and CDR2 SVGAGI. J gave up 4 bases and V 0 bases, and 5 bases lay outside the gene matches. CDR3 length: 16 residues.

V usage is TRBV10-1 and J usage is TRBJ2-2, with D maybe TRBD2 (5 bases). Germline CDR1 and CDR2: WNHNN and SYGVQD (reference sequence). CDR3 length equals 14 residues. V shed 8 bases and J shed 4 bases, with 14 bases lying between them. The CDR3 nucleotides read TGCGCCAGCGTTACTAGGTGGAGCACCGGGGAGCTGTTTTTT. It yields the protein CASVTRWSTGELFF.

This clone was recorded only once. DNA of the CDR3: TGTGCCAGCTCACCATTACGAGAGAGTAGGGGGACTGAAGCTTTCTTT. Its protein is CASSPLRESRGTEAFF. This chain uses TRBV18 with TRBJ1-1, with D perhaps matching TRBD1 (6 bases). V lost 2 bases to trimming and J lost 5 bases, with 18 bases between them. The germline gives CDR1 KGHSH, CDR2 LQKENI. The CDR3 totals 16 residues.

The chain links TRBV18 to TRBJ2-7; TRBD1 aligns across 10 bases. The CDR3 length is 16 residues. Germline V CDR1 and CDR2: KGHSH, LQKENI. With 5 bases clipped from V and 1 base from J, the junction kept 8 bases outside the gene matches. The CDR3 nucleotides are TGTGCCAGCTCAGATAGGACAGGGGGTTCTTCCTACGAGCAGTACTTC. It codes for CASSDRTGGSSYEQYF.

The chain carries TRBV7-6 and TRBJ1-6; 7 positions agree with TRBD1. The CDR3 sequence is 13 residues long. J gave up 9 bases and V 4 bases, and 3 bases lay outside the gene matches. Per the germline V gene, CDR1 is SGHVS and CDR2 is FNYEAQ. The CDR3: CASSSDRVSPLHF. DNA for the CDR3: TGTGCCAGCAGCTCAGACAGGGTTTCACCCCTCCACTTT.

The genes are TRBV4-3 and TRBJ1-2; 9 bases map to TRBD1. Trimming cost V 2 bases and J 2 bases; bases outside gene matches: 3. This CDR3 contains 15 residues. Germline CDR1 reads LGHNA; CDR2 reads YSLEER. The CDR3 DNA reads TGCGCCAGCAGCCAATTGGACAGGGGAAACTATGGCTACACCTTC. This sequence encodes CASSQLDRGNYGYTF.

J is TRBJ2-3 and V is TRBV6-1; 13 bases line up with TRBD2. Germline V gene lookup returns CDR1 MNHNS and CDR2 SASEGT. Trimming cost V 6 bases and J 10 bases; bases outside gene matches: 10. This CDR3 is built from 15 residues. The CDR3 here is CASRGGLAGEQSQYF. The CDR3 bases are TGTGCCAGCAGAGGAGGACTAGCGGGAGAGCAGTCGCAGTATTTT.

This clone was counted between two and nine times. The chain carries TRBV4-1 and TRBJ2-7; 9 nucleotides match TRBD1. Unmatched junction bases numbered 5, after V lost 4 bases and J lost 1 base. CDR3 length: 15 residues. Germline V gene sequence: CDR1 MGHRA, CDR2 YSYEKL. In DNA, the CDR3 is TGCGCCAGCAGCCTCACCGGGACAGGGTCCTACGAGCAGTACTTC. It translates to CASSLTGTGSYEQYF.

V and J are TRBV6-1 and TRBJ1-5, with 7 bases lining up with TRBD1. V shed 7 bases, J shed 5 bases, and the junction held 11 bases outside the gene matches. Germline lookup yields CDR1 MNHNS and CDR2 SASEGT. CDR3 length: 15 amino acids. CDR3 protein: CASNRGEGGDQPQHF. CDR3 bases: TGTGCCAGCAACAGGGGAGAGGGTGGCGATCAGCCCCAGCATTTT.